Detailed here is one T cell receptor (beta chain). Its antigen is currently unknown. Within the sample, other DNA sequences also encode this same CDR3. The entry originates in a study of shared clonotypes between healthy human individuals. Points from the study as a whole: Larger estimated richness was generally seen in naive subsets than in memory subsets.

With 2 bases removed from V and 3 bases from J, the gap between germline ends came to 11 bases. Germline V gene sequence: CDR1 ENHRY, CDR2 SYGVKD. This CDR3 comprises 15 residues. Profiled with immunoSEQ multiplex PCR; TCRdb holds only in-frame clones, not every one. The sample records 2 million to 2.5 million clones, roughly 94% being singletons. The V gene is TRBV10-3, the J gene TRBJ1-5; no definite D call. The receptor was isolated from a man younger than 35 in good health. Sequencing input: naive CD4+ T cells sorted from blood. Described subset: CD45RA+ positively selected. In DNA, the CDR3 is TGTGCCATCAGTGAGACTGGACCCATCAATCAGCCCCAGCATTTT. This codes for CAISETGPINQPQHF.